This T cell receptor (beta chain) comes out of a study of T cells after yellow fever vaccination. Study results and caveats: The study re-detected most primary-vaccination clones after the booster (nearly 97% CD4, 80% to 90% CD8). Abundant bulk-derived clonotypes could contaminate FACS-sorted repertoires. Although most clonotypes did not, a small share appeared in both CD4 and CD8 compartments.

TCRdb analysed the 5' RACE reads with MiXCR anew, one entry per CDR3 protein. The sample gives 150,000 to 200,000 distinct CDR3 sequences, around 8.5% of which show up once; 35% to 40% is in the top ten. Looked up from germline, CDR1 is SGHTA and CDR2 is FQGNSA. This CDR3 is built from 15 residues. V was clipped by 3 bases and J by 2 bases; unmatched bases: 1. With regard to this clonotype: The antigen is undetermined.

The TCR originated in a man aged 18-30 years who received the YFV17D yellow fever vaccine. Sequenced here: CD8+ T cells sorted from PBMCs, sampled 45 days after the yellow fever booster vaccination. J is TRBJ2-1 and V is TRBV7-2, with 10 bases identical to TRBD2. CDR3 bases: TGTGCCAGCAGCTTTCTAGCGGGGGCCTACAATGAGCAGTTCTTC. It is translated as CASSFLAGAYNEQFF.